This T cell receptor beta chain comes out of a study of tumor-infiltrating lymphocytes in primary liver carcinoma. Background on the study: Resecting the tumor surgically was how the patients' primary liver carcinoma was treated. Points from the study as a whole: CD8+ and CD4+ repertoires went uncompared, the samples being bulk unsorted.

Extraction also yielded germline DNA, while blood RNA was obtained from unsorted whole blood. Using a constant-region primer together with ProtoScript II reverse transcriptase, TCR beta cDNA was made from about 500 ng of total RNA. What produced the TCR beta libraries was three nested multiplex PCR rounds using slightly modified ARM-PCR. TCRdb used MiXCR to reprocess the multiplex PCR reads, holding one entry per CDR3 protein. The table includes some 190,000 distinct CDR3 sequences, 60% detected once. A word on this clonotype: What it binds is not known. The CDR3 does not close with the conserved phenylalanine or tryptophan, likely indicating a read error.

The origin of this receptor is a middle-aged man with primary liver carcinoma and hepatitis B virus infection. Sequenced input: peripheral blood.

CDR3 DNA sequence: TGTGCCAGCAGCTTAGCGGGAAGGCGAGATACGCAGTATTAT. It is translated as CASSLAGRRDTQYY. V and J are TRBV11-3 and TRBJ2-3; a possible D gene is TRBD2 (5 bases). V lost 1 base, J lost 5 bases, and 10 bases lay in between. In germline, CDR1 is SGHNT, CDR2 YENEEA. This CDR3 comprises 14 residues.